This entry is about one TCR beta chain. The sample originates from a study of T cell changes during pregnancy in multiple sclerosis. V was pared by 4 bases and J by 6 bases, with 3 bases of the junction left unmatched. The CDR3 spans 14 residues. CDR1 is SGHNT and CDR2 is YYREEE in the germline V gene (reference sequence). Assay: immunoSEQ multiplex PCR; the TCRdb copy retains only in-frame clones and omits some. The profile shows around 88,000 clones, roughly 92% of them singletons. The chain couples TRBV5-4 to TRBJ2-3, with 12 bases fitting TRBD2. Sequenced material: peripheral blood, taken in the first trimester of pregnancy. The sequence came from a female donor with multiple sclerosis, enrolled in a pregnancy study. In DNA, the CDR3 is TGTGCCAGCAGCGTAACTAGCGGGGGGGATACGCAGTATTTT. The encoded protein is CASSVTSGGDTQYF.